These 7 T cell receptor beta chains share one sample of origin, sequenced in a study of CD8 T cells in Susac syndrome. With random hexamers, 0.5 to 1 ug RNA was reverse transcribed. TCRdb re-analysed the immunoSEQ multiplex PCR reads in MiXCR, keeping a single row per CDR3 protein. The repertoire includes tens of thousands of distinct CDR3 sequences, about 93% of them detected once, and roughly 0.31% sits in the top ten. The sequenced sample was CD4+ T cells from PBMCs. These TCRs come from a human donor with Susac syndrome.

This chain links TRBV9 with TRBJ1-6; no definite D call. The V gene's germline CDR1 is SGDLS and CDR2 YYNGEE. CDR3 length: 14 amino acids. V was trimmed by 4 bases and J by 10 bases, leaving 15 bases between them. This chain's CDR3 is CASSYNQRGSPLHF. CDR3 coding DNA: TGTGCCAGCAGCTACAATCAGAGAGGCTCACCCCTCCACTTT.

The chain links TRBV30 to TRBJ2-5; 8 nucleotides match TRBD1. The CDR3 contains 14 residues. CDR1 is GTSNPN and CDR2 is SVGIG in the germline V gene (reference sequence). V lost 2 bases, J lost 0 bases, and 2 bases stayed unmatched. The CDR3 protein is CAWSLDRDQETQYF. CDR3 nucleotide sequence: TGTGCCTGGAGTCTGGACAGGGACCAAGAGACCCAGTACTTC.

This rearrangement joins TRBV4-1 to TRBJ2-5; maybe TRBD2 (6 bases). V shed 4 bases and J shed 5 bases, with 11 bases lying between them. The CDR3 runs to 13 residues. Germline CDR1 MGHRA, CDR2 YSYEKL. DNA of the CDR3: TGCGCCAGCAGCCCTAGGGAGGAGGAGACCCAGTACTTC. Translated: CASSPREEETQYF.

This rearrangement joins TRBV9 to TRBJ2-1, with 8 bases aligning to TRBD2. The ends lost 0 bases at V and 4 bases at J; junction bases unmatched: 6. The CDR3 is 16 amino acids. The germline CDR1 and CDR2 sequences are SGDLS and YYNGEE. The CDR3 DNA reads TGTGCCAGCAGCGTAGATCTAGCGGGTATGTACAATGAGCAGTTCTTC. It yields the protein CASSVDLAGMYNEQFF.

This clonotype was observed once. J is TRBJ2-3 and V is TRBV9, with a possible D match to TRBD1 (7 bases). CDR1 is SGDLS and CDR2 is YYNGEE in the germline V gene. CDR3 length: 16 amino acids. With 4 bases removed from V and 2 bases from J, the gap between germline ends came to 17 bases. The CDR3 region has the DNA TGTGCCAGCAGCCTCAGGGGGGAGAGTCTCACAGATACGCAGTATTTT. Its protein is CASSLRGESLTDTQYF.

This clonotype was detected only once. The V gene is TRBV30, the J gene TRBJ1-3, with D possibly being TRBD1 (5 bases). The CDR3 has 16 amino acids. Germline V gene lookup returns CDR1 GTSNPN and CDR2 SVGIG (reference sequence). The V gene lost 3 bases and the J gene lost 0 bases, with 15 bases spanning the gap. In nucleotides, the CDR3 is TGTGCCTGGAGCCTTAGCCCCGGGACCTCTGGAAACACCATATATTTT. This gives the protein CAWSLSPGTSGNTIYF.

The genes are TRBV5-1 and TRBJ2-3; the match to TRBD2 covers 8 bases. There are 16 residues in the CDR3. The V and J ends lost 4 bases and 4 bases, in that order; junction bases with no gene match: 11. Per the germline V gene, CDR1 is SGHRS and CDR2 is YFSETQ. The CDR3 loop reads CASSPGGGRRADTQYF. CDR3 in DNA: TGCGCCAGCAGCCCCGGGGGGGGGAGACGAGCAGATACGCAGTATTTT.